The entry below describes one T cell receptor (beta chain). Its target is unknown. Investigators reverse transcribed all isolated RNA, so they sequenced expressed TCRB transcripts. Assay used: immunoSEQ multiplex PCR; TCRdb lists only in-frame clones, some missing. Of 300,000 to 400,000 clones in the sample, about a tenth are singletons; the top ten hold around 1%. Germline V CDR1 and CDR2: LNHNV, YYDKDF (reference sequence). V was pared by 1 base and J by 3 bases, with 11 bases of the junction left unmatched. The CDR3 covers 17 residues. This sample was included in a study of beta chain features in type 1 diabetes. Study-level points and caveats: Moderate but significant shortening of TCRB CDR3s was recorded in all four CD4+ subsets from Type 1 diabetes patients.

The source material was central memory CD4+ T cells from blood. The sequence came from a man aged 25 to 40 with type 1 diabetes. This rearrangement joins TRBV15 to TRBJ2-5; 7 bases map to TRBD2. The CDR3 region is CATSRGGRLAGEETQYF. CDR3 coding DNA: TGTGCCACCAGCAGAGGGGGGAGACTAGCCGGGGAAGAGACCCAGTACTTC.